Listed below are T cell receptor beta chains from one sample, sequenced in a study of T cell repertoires in aging, cancer and after chemotherapy. TCRdb analysed the multiplex PCR reads with MiXCR anew, one entry per CDR3 protein. The sample yields about 1,800 distinct CDR3 sequences, 21% seen once. The sample was blood. The receptor source for this set is a human donor with a blood cancer. CDR3s include the opening cysteine and the closing phenylalanine or tryptophan. Fields, in order: CDR3 protein, CDR3 DNA, D gene, V gene, clone size, J gene. The D gene is left open where the match is weak. Clone size is shown for a subset of rows, as once, few, many or a class of expanded clone.

CDR3 protein: CSVEGTSGREDTGELFF; CDR3 DNA: TGCAGCGTTGAGGGGACTAGCGGGAGGGAAGACACCGGGGAGCTGTTTTTT; D gene: TRBD2; V gene: TRBV29-1; clone size: large; J gene: TRBJ2-2
CDR3 protein: CASSRQGGDENLFF; CDR3 DNA: TGCGCCAGCAGCCGACAGGGGGGGGATGAAAACCTGTTTTTT; D gene: TRBD1; V gene: TRBV10-2; clone size: once; J gene: TRBJ1-4
CDR3 protein: CASSLRTGGDQPQHF; CDR3 DNA: TGCGCCAGCAGCCTCCGGACAGGGGGGGATCAGCCCCAGCATTTT; D gene: TRBD1; V gene: TRBV5-1; clone size: few; J gene: TRBJ1-5
CDR3 protein: CASRSDSSRNEQFF; CDR3 DNA: TGTGCCAGCAGATCTGACTCTTCCCGCAATGAGCAGTTCTTC; D gene: -; V gene: TRBV6-6; clone size: -; J gene: TRBJ2-1
CDR3 protein: CASSTSGGGYEQYF; CDR3 DNA: TGTGCCAGCAGTACCTCCGGAGGGGGCTACGAGCAGTACTTC; D gene: -; V gene: TRBV27; clone size: -; J gene: TRBJ2-7
CDR3 protein: CASSLNRIDSGNTIYF; CDR3 DNA: TGTGCCAGCAGCTTGAACAGGATAGATTCTGGAAACACCATATATTTT; D gene: -; V gene: TRBV11-1; clone size: medium-sized; J gene: TRBJ1-3
CDR3 protein: CASSFGTSGFQETQYF; CDR3 DNA: TGTGCCAGCAGCTTTGGGACTAGCGGATTCCAAGAGACCCAGTACTTC; D gene: TRBD2; V gene: TRBV11-1; clone size: medium-sized; J gene: TRBJ2-5
CDR3 protein: CASSPRSGANEQFF; CDR3 DNA: TGTGCCAGCAGCCCCCGGTCGGGAGCCAATGAGCAGTTCTTC; D gene: -; V gene: TRBV7-6; clone size: medium-sized; J gene: TRBJ2-1
CDR3 protein: CASSGQEAPQPQHF; CDR3 DNA: TGTGCCAGCAGTGGACAGGAGGCTCCACAGCCCCAGCATTTT; D gene: -; V gene: TRBV6-1; clone size: medium-sized; J gene: TRBJ1-5
CDR3 protein: CASSETPYEQYF; CDR3 DNA: TGCGCCAGCAGTGAAACGCCCTACGAGCAGTACTTC; D gene: -; V gene: TRBV10-2; clone size: few; J gene: TRBJ2-7
CDR3 protein: CSARTGASDTIYF; CDR3 DNA: TGCAGTGCTAGGACAGGGGCGTCGGACACCATATATTTT; D gene: TRBD1; V gene: TRBV20-1; clone size: few; J gene: TRBJ1-3
CDR3 protein: CSASTNTGELFF; CDR3 DNA: TGCAGTGCTAGTACGAACACCGGGGAGCTGTTTTTT; D gene: -; V gene: TRBV20-1; clone size: few; J gene: TRBJ2-2
CDR3 protein: CASSLGGTSLSGANVLTF; CDR3 DNA: TGCGCCAGCAGCTTGGGCGGGACTAGCCTAAGTGGGGCCAACGTCCTGACTTTC; D gene: TRBD2; V gene: TRBV5-1; clone size: -; J gene: TRBJ2-6
CDR3 protein: CATSAGGAAGGSYEQYF; CDR3 DNA: TGTGCCACCTCCGCGGGGGGCGCCGCGGGAGGGTCCTACGAGCAGTACTTC; D gene: TRBD2; V gene: TRBV19; clone size: medium-sized; J gene: TRBJ2-7
CDR3 protein: CASSLESGPYNEQFF; CDR3 DNA: TGCGCCAGCAGCTTGGAGAGCGGGCCTTACAATGAGCAGTTCTTC; D gene: -; V gene: TRBV5-1; clone size: medium-sized; J gene: TRBJ2-1
CDR3 protein: CASSLRQGGNYGYTF; CDR3 DNA: TGTGCCAGCAGCTTGAGACAGGGAGGGAACTATGGCTACACCTTC; D gene: TRBD1; V gene: TRBV7-2; clone size: few; J gene: TRBJ1-2
CDR3 protein: CASSYSGLNQPQHF; CDR3 DNA: TGTGCCAGCAGTTACTCGGGACTCAATCAGCCCCAGCATTTT; D gene: -; V gene: TRBV6-6; clone size: medium-sized; J gene: TRBJ1-5
CDR3 protein: CSGTGNSGNTIYF; CDR3 DNA: TGCAGCGGAACCGGGAACTCTGGAAACACCATATATTTT; D gene: -; V gene: TRBV29-1; clone size: large; J gene: TRBJ1-3
CDR3 protein: CASSSQGDNQPQHF; CDR3 DNA: TGTGCCAGCAGTTCACAGGGGGACAATCAGCCCCAGCATTTT; D gene: TRBD1; V gene: TRBV12-3/TRBV12-4; clone size: medium-sized; J gene: TRBJ1-5
CDR3 protein: CASSTGSSYNEQFF; CDR3 DNA: TGTGCCAGCAGTACCGGGAGCTCCTACAATGAGCAGTTCTTC; D gene: -; V gene: TRBV5-6; clone size: -; J gene: TRBJ2-1
CDR3 protein: CASRTQETQTGELFF; CDR3 DNA: TGTGCCAGTAGGACACAGGAGACCCAGACCGGGGAGCTGTTTTTT; D gene: -; V gene: TRBV19; clone size: medium-sized; J gene: TRBJ2-2
CDR3 protein: CASSFRGSGRAHTQYF; CDR3 DNA: TGTGCCAGCAGCTTTAGGGGGAGCGGGAGGGCCCATACGCAGTATTTT; D gene: TRBD2; V gene: TRBV5-6; clone size: medium-sized; J gene: TRBJ2-3
CDR3 protein: CASSAAQTNNEQFF; CDR3 DNA: TGTGCCAGCAGTGCAGCGCAGACGAACAATGAGCAGTTCTTC; D gene: -; V gene: TRBV2; clone size: -; J gene: TRBJ2-1
CDR3 protein: CSAGAGTGELFF; CDR3 DNA: TGCAGCGCGGGGGCGGGCACCGGGGAGCTGTTTTTT; D gene: -; V gene: TRBV29-1; clone size: -; J gene: TRBJ2-2
CDR3 protein: CASSLEETQYF; CDR3 DNA: TGTGCCAGCAGTTTGGAAGAGACCCAGTACTTC; D gene: -; V gene: TRBV27; clone size: -; J gene: TRBJ2-5
CDR3 protein: CASSPSGTTHNEQFF; CDR3 DNA: TGCGCCAGCAGTCCCTCCGGGACCACTCACAATGAGCAGTTCTTC; D gene: -; V gene: TRBV5-1; clone size: few; J gene: TRBJ2-1
CDR3 protein: CASSLGQGAGTNEKLFF; CDR3 DNA: TGTGCCAGCAGCCTTGGACAGGGGGCGGGAACTAATGAAAAACTGTTTTTT; D gene: TRBD1; V gene: TRBV5-4; clone size: few; J gene: TRBJ1-4
CDR3 protein: CASSYIRQGYGYTF; CDR3 DNA: TGTGCCAGCAGTTACATTCGACAGGGATATGGCTACACCTTC; D gene: TRBD1; V gene: TRBV6-5; clone size: large; J gene: TRBJ1-2
CDR3 protein: CASSLGTRSNEQFF; CDR3 DNA: TGCGCCAGCAGCTTGGGGACTAGGAGCAATGAGCAGTTCTTC; D gene: TRBD2; V gene: TRBV5-1; clone size: few; J gene: TRBJ2-1
CDR3 protein: CATSRDTGGGNEKLFF; CDR3 DNA: TGTGCCACCAGCAGAGATACCGGAGGGGGTAATGAAAAACTGTTTTTT; D gene: -; V gene: TRBV15; clone size: large; J gene: TRBJ1-4
CDR3 protein: CASSLQGQRETQYF; CDR3 DNA: TGCGCCAGCAGCTTACAGGGGCAGCGAGAGACCCAGTACTTC; D gene: TRBD1; V gene: TRBV5-1; clone size: few; J gene: TRBJ2-5
CDR3 protein: CASSLARRLLNTEAFF; CDR3 DNA: TGTGCCAGCAGCTTAGCTCGACGCCTATTGAACACTGAAGCTTTCTTT; D gene: -; V gene: TRBV7-2; clone size: few; J gene: TRBJ1-1
CDR3 protein: CSAGGGAEQYF; CDR3 DNA: TGCAGCGCTGGGGGGGGCGCCGAGCAGTACTTC; D gene: -; V gene: TRBV29-1; clone size: hyperexpanded; J gene: TRBJ2-7
CDR3 protein: CSVYRAGNTEAFF; CDR3 DNA: TGCAGCGTCTACAGGGCGGGGAACACTGAAGCTTTCTTT; D gene: -; V gene: TRBV29-1; clone size: medium-sized; J gene: TRBJ1-1
CDR3 protein: CASSPPAGAAGTDTQYF; CDR3 DNA: TGTGCCAGCTCACCACCAGCTGGAGCGGCCGGCACAGATACGCAGTATTTT; D gene: -; V gene: TRBV18; clone size: once; J gene: TRBJ2-3
CDR3 protein: CASSRGDSYGYTF; CDR3 DNA: TGCGCCAGCAGCCGGGGGGATAGCTATGGCTACACCTTC; D gene: -; V gene: TRBV5-1; clone size: large; J gene: TRBJ1-2
CDR3 protein: CSATEPAGVLNEQFF; CDR3 DNA: TGCAGTGCTACCGAACCAGCGGGAGTCCTAAATGAGCAGTTCTTC; D gene: TRBD2; V gene: TRBV20-1; clone size: -; J gene: TRBJ2-1
CDR3 protein: CASSLGSAVANYGYTF; CDR3 DNA: TGTGCCAGCAGTTTAGGGTCGGCCGTAGCTAACTATGGCTACACCTTC; D gene: -; V gene: TRBV28; clone size: few; J gene: TRBJ1-2
CDR3 protein: CASSSLAGGSYEQYF; CDR3 DNA: TGTGCCAGCAGTTCACTAGCGGGAGGCTCCTACGAGCAGTACTTC; D gene: TRBD2; V gene: TRBV6-5; clone size: medium-sized; J gene: TRBJ2-7
CDR3 protein: CSARSWFNYGYTF; CDR3 DNA: TGCAGTGCTAGATCCTGGTTCAACTATGGCTACACCTTC; D gene: -; V gene: TRBV20-1; clone size: -; J gene: TRBJ1-2
CDR3 protein: CASSDELGGRYAEQFF; CDR3 DNA: TGTGCCAGCAGTGATGAACTGGGGGGGCGCTATGCTGAGCAGTTCTTC; D gene: -; V gene: TRBV6-6; clone size: -; J gene: TRBJ2-1
CDR3 protein: CASSPGAMGNQPQHF; CDR3 DNA: TGTGCCAGCTCACCAGGGGCAATGGGCAATCAGCCCCAGCATTTT; D gene: -; V gene: TRBV18; clone size: medium-sized; J gene: TRBJ1-5
CDR3 protein: CASRTTSGEQFF; CDR3 DNA: TGTGCCAGCAGAACTACTAGCGGCGAGCAGTTCTTC; D gene: TRBD2; V gene: TRBV6-5; clone size: large; J gene: TRBJ2-1
CDR3 protein: CASRLSGGQLNTGELFF; CDR3 DNA: TGTGCCAGCAGATTGTCTGGGGGACAGCTGAACACCGGGGAGCTGTTTTTT; D gene: TRBD1; V gene: TRBV7-2; clone size: -; J gene: TRBJ2-2
CDR3 protein: CASSPLLGGRETQYF; CDR3 DNA: TGTGCCAGCTCCCCGTTGCTGGGGGGCCGAGAGACCCAGTACTTC; D gene: -; V gene: TRBV18; clone size: medium-sized; J gene: TRBJ2-5
CDR3 protein: CASTQRYEQFF; CDR3 DNA: TGTGCCAGCACCCAAAGGTATGAGCAGTTCTTC; D gene: -; V gene: TRBV21-1; clone size: -; J gene: TRBJ2-1
CDR3 protein: CASSLGGSDHGYTF; CDR3 DNA: TGTGCCAGCAGCTTAGGGGGGTCAGATCATGGCTACACCTTC; D gene: -; V gene: TRBV7-6; clone size: medium-sized; J gene: TRBJ1-2